Described below is a single T cell receptor (beta chain) sequence and its context. The antigen is not known. Germline lookup yields CDR1 MDHEN and CDR2 SYDVKM. The CDR3 length is 18 residues. V was clipped by 4 bases and J by 2 bases, with 24 bases between them. It was RNA transcripts that yielded the amplified TCR beta CDR3 regions. RT-PCR in the first round (using the HTBI primer set) targeted the TCR CDR3. TCRdb re-called the multiplex PCR reads with MiXCR, one entry per CDR3 protein. The data show about 280,000 distinct CDR3 sequences, around 25% seen once. The data stem from a study of T cells in Graves' hyperthyroidism and ophthalmopathy. Findings and limits, study-wide: Most expanded thyroid clonotypes above 0.001 also appeared in blood.

The sample consisted of blood. This TCR was sampled from a man in his forties with Graves' hyperthyroidism that later progressed to Graves' ophthalmopathy. The chain employs TRBV28 and TRBJ2-7; D could derive from TRBD1 or TRBD2 (5 bases each). CDR3 DNA sequence: TGTGCCAGCAGTTCAACCTATAAAGGGACCGGTACAACCTACGAGCAGTACTTC. Its translation is CASSSTYKGTGTTYEQYF.